Detailed here is one T cell receptor (beta chain). This sample is part of a study of blood T cell repertoires in COVID-19. Study-wide context: The cDNA or gDNA used as material had been derived from T cells, B-cell-depleted T cells, or PBMCs.

J gave up 5 bases and V 3 bases, and 3 bases lay outside the gene matches. The CDR3 length is 14 residues. Per the germline V gene, CDR1 is MNHEY and CDR2 is SMNVEV (reference sequence). In the source study's methods: It was from reference gene primer amplification that nucleated cell counts were estimated. Using immunoSEQ multiplex PCR, the repertoire was profiled, and TCRdb retains in-frame clones only, with some absent. V and J calls and clone size are given by that table; D and trimming were obtained from the DNA. The sample has 180,000 or so clones, roughly 89% seen once. The clonotype comes from a man aged 40-49 years with acute or convalescent COVID-19. Material: peripheral blood. V usage is TRBV27 and J usage is TRBJ2-5, with TRBD2 identical over 10 bases. CDR3 nucleotides: TGTGCCAGCAGTTTTGGACTAGCGGCTGAGACCCAGTACTTC. Its protein product is CASSFGLAAETQYF.